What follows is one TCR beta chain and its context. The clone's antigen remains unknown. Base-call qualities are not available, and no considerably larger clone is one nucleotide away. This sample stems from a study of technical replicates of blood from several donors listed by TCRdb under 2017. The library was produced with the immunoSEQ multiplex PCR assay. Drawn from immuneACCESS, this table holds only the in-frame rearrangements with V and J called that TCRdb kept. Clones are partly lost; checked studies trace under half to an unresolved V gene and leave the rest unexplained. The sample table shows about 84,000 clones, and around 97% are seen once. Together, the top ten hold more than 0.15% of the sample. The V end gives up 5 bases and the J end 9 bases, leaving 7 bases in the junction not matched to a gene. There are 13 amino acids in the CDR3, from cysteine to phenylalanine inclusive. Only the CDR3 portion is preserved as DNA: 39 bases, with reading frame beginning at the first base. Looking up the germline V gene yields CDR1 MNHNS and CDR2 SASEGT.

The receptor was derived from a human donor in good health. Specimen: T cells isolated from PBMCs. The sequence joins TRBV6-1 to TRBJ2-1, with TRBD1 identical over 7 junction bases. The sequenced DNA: TGTGCCAGCAGTCCGACAGGGATGGGTGAGCAGTTCTTC. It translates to CASSPTGMGEQFF.